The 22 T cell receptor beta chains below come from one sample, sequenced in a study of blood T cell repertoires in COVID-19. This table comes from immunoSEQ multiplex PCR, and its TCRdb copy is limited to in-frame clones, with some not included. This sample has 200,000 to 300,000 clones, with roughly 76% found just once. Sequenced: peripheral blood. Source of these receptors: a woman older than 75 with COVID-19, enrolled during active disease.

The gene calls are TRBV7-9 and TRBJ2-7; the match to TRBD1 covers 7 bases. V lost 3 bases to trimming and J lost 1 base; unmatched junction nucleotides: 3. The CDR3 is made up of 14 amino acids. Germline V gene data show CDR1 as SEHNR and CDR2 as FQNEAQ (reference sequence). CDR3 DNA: TGTGCCAGCAGCTTGACGGGACAGTCCTACGAGCAGTACTTC. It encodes CASSLTGQSYEQYF.

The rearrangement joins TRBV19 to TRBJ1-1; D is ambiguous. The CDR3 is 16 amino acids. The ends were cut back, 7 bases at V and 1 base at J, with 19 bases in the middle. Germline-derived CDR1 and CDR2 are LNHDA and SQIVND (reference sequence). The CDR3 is CASNKPNQASNTEAFF. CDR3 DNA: TGTGCCAGTAATAAACCGAATCAAGCCTCGAACACTGAAGCTTTCTTT.

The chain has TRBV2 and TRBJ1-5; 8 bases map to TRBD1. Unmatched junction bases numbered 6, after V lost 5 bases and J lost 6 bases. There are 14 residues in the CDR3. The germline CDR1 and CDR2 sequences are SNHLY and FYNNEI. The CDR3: CASSIQGVGQPQHF. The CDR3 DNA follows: TGTGCCAGCAGTATACAGGGGGTGGGTCAGCCCCAGCATTTT.

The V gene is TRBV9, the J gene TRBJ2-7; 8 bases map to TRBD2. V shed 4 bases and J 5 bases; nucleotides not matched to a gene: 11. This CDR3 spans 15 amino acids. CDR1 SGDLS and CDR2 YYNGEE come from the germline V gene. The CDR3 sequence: CASSTGGDRANEQYF. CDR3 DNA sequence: TGTGCCAGCAGCACCGGGGGGGATAGAGCGAACGAGCAGTACTTC.

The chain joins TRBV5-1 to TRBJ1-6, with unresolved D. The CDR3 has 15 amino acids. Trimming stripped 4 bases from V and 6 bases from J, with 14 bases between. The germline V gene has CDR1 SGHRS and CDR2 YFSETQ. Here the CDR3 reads CASSALSGFNSPLHF. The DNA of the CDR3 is TGCGCCAGCAGCGCCTTGAGCGGGTTTAATTCACCCCTCCACTTT.

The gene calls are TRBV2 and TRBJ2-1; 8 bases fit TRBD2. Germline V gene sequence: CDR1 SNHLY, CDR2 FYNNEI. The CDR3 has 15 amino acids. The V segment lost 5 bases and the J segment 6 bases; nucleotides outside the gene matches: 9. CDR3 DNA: TGTGCCAGCAGTACAGCGGGGGCATCCCCCAATGAGCAGTTCTTC. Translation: CASSTAGASPNEQFF.

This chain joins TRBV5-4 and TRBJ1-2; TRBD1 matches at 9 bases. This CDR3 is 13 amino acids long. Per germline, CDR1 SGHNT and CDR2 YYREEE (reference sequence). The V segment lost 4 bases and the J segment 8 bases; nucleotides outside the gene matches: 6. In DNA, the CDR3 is TGTGCCAGCAGCCCGGGGACAGGGTCCGGCTACACCTTC. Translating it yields CASSPGTGSGYTF.

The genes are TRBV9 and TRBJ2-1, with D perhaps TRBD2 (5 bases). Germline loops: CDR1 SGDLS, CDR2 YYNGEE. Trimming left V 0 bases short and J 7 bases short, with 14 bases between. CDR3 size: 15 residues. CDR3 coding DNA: TGTGCCAGCAGCGTAGACCCCCTGACTACTAATGAGCAGTTCTTC. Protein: CASSVDPLTTNEQFF.

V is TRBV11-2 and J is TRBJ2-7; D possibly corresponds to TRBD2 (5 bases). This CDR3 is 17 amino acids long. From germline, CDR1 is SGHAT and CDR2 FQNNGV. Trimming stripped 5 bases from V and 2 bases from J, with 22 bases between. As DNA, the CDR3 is TGTGCCAGCAGCCCGGTGGGAGCGGCCCCCCACGCCTACGAGCAGTACTTC. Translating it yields CASSPVGAAPHAYEQYF.

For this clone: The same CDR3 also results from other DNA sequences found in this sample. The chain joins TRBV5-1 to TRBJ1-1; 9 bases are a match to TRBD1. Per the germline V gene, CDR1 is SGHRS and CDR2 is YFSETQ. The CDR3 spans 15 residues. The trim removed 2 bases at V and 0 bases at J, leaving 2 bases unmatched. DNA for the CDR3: TGCGCCAGCAGCTTAGGGACAGGGCTGAACACTGAAGCTTTCTTT. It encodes CASSLGTGLNTEAFF.

The CDR3 loop is CASSPQGQGLKEQYF. The CDR3 DNA reads TGTGCCAGCAGCCCCCAGGGACAGGGTCTAAAGGAGCAGTACTTC. The rearrangement links TRBV7-6 to TRBJ2-7; 9 bases fit TRBD1. From germline, CDR1 is SGHVS and CDR2 FNYEAQ. V lost 5 bases, J lost 7 bases, and 12 bases stayed unmatched. The CDR3 length is 15 residues.

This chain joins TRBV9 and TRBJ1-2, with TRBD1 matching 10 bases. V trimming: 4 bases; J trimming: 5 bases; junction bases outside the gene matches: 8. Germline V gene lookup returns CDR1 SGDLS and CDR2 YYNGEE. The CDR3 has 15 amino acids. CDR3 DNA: TGTGCCAGCAGCCCTGGACAGGGGGATCGGTATGGCTACACCTTC. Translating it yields CASSPGQGDRYGYTF.

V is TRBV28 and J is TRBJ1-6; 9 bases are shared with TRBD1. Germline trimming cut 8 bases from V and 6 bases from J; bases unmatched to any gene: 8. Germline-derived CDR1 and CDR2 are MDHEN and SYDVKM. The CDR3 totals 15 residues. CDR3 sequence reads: CASGGGDRANSPLHF. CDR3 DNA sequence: TGTGCCAGCGGTGGGGGGGACAGGGCTAATTCACCCCTCCACTTT. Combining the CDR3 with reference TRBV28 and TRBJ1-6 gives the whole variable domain DVKVTQSSRYLVKRTGEKVFLECVQDMDHENMFWYRQDPGLGLRLIYFSYDVKMKEKGDIPEGYSVSREKKERFSLILESASTNQTSMYLCASGGGDRANSPLHFGNGTRLTVT.

The CDR3 DNA reads as TGTGCCAGCAGCGTAGAGGGGACTAGTCTCTACGAGCAGTACTTC. It yields the protein CASSVEGTSLYEQYF. The chain is built from TRBV9 and TRBJ2-7; 8 bases are a match to TRBD2. The germline gives CDR1 SGDLS, CDR2 YYNGEE. Trimming took 0 bases from V and 3 from J; bases not matched to a gene: 5. The CDR3 covers 15 residues.

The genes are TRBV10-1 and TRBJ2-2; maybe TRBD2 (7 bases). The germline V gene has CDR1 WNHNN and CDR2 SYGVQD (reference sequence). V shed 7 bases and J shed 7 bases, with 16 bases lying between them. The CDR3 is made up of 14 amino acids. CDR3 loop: CASTPGGPIGELFF. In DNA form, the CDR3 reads TGCGCCAGCACCCCGGGGGGCCCGATCGGGGAGCTGTTTTTT.

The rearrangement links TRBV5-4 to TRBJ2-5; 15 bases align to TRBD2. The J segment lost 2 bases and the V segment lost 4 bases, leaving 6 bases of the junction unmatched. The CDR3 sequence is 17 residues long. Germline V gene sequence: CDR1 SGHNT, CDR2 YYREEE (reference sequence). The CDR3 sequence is CASSPGLAGGGQETQYF. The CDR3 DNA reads TGTGCCAGCAGCCCGGGACTAGCGGGAGGTGGGCAAGAGACCCAGTACTTC.

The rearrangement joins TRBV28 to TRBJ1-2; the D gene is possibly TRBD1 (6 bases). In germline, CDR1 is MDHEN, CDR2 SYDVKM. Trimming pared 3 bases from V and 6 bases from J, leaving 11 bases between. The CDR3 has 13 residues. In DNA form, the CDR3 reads TGTGCCAGCAGTTTCCAGGGGTCCAATGGCTACACCTTC. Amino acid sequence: CASSFQGSNGYTF.

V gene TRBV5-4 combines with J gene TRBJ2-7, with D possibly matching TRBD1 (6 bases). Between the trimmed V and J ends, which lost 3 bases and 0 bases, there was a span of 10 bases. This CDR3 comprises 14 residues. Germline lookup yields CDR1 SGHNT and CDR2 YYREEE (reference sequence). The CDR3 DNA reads TGTGCCAGCAGCTCGGACAGTCTCTCCTACGAGCAGTACTTC. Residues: CASSSDSLSYEQYF.

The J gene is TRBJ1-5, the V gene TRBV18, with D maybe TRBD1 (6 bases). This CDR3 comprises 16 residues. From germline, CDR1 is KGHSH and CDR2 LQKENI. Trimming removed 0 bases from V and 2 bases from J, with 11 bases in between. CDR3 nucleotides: TGTGCCAGCTCACCACCGTCACGGACAGGCAATCAGCCCCAGCATTTT. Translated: CASSPPSRTGNQPQHF.

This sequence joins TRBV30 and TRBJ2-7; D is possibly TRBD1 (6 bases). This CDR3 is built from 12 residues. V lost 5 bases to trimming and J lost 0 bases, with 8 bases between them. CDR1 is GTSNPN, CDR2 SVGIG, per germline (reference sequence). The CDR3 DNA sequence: TGTGCCTGGGGGGGCCTCTCCTACGAGCAGTACTTC. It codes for CAWGGLSYEQYF.

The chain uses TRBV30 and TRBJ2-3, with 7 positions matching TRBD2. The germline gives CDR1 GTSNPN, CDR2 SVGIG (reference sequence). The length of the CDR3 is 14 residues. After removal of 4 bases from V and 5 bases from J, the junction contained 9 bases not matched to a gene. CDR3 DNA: TGTGCCTGGACCTCCGGACTAGGTCTAGATACGCAGTATTTT. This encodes CAWTSGLGLDTQYF.

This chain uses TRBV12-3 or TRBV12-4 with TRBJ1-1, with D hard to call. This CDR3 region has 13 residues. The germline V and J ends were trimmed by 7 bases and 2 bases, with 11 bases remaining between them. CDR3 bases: TGTGCCAGCACCTCGACGGGTAACACTGAAGCTTTCTTT. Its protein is CASTSTGNTEAFF.